The T cell receptor (beta chain) described here comes from a study of breast tumors, draining lymph nodes, adjacent tissues. Trimming cost V 4 bases and J 6 bases, with 12 bases left between them. CDR3 size: 12 residues. Germline V gives CDR1 SQVTM, CDR2 ANQGSEA. By its share, this clonotype is medium-sized (0.01 to 0.1%). Its target is unknown. Study-wide results and caveats: Luminal-like breast cancer showed significantly greater tumor-nontumor repertoire similarity than basal-like breast cancer did. Findings are consistent with lymph node origin and intratumoral expansion of most tumor T cells.

TCRdb re-derived calls from the multiplex PCR reads in MiXCR, one entry per CDR3 protein. Among 20,000 to 25,000 distinct CDR3 sequences listed, about 60% were seen once. This clonotype was sampled from a female donor with breast cancer. Some clones in this sample may be carry-over from other donors' samples. Sequenced material: breast tumor tissue. V and J are TRBV29-1 and TRBJ1-2; D perhaps matches TRBD1 (5 bases). Here the CDR3 reads CSVADSWDGYTF. The CDR3 nucleotides read TGCAGCGTTGCCGACAGTTGGGATGGCTACACCTTC.